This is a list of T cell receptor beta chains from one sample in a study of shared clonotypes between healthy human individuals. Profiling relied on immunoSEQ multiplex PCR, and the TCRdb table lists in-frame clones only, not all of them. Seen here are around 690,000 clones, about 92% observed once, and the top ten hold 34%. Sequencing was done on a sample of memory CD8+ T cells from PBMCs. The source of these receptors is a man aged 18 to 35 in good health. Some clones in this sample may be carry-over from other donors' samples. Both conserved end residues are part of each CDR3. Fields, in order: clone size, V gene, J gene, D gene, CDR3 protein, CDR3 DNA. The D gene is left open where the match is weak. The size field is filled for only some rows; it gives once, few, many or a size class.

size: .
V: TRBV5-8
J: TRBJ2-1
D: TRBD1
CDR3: CASSFNDRGRRTYNEQFF
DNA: TGTGCCAGCAGCTTTAACGACAGGGGGCGTAGGACCTACAATGAGCAGTTCTTC

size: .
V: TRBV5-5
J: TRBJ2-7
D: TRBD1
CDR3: CASSFGTGSYEQYF
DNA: TGTGCCAGCAGCTTTGGGACAGGGTCCTACGAGCAGTACTTC

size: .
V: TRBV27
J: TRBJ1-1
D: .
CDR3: CASSLNPGVTEAFF
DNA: TGTGCCAGCAGTTTAAATCCGGGGGTCACTGAAGCTTTCTTT

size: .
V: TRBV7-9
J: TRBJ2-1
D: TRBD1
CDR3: CASSSGQGTTNEQFF
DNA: TGTGCCAGCAGCTCGGGACAGGGGACAACCAATGAGCAGTTCTTC

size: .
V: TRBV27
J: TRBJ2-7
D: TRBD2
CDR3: CASGGLAGQYF
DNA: TGTGCCAGCGGGGGACTAGCGGGCCAGTACTTC

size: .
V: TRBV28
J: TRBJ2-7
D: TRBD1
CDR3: CASSFPAAGTGTVGGPYEQYF
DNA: TGTGCCAGCAGTTTCCCGGCCGCCGGGACAGGGACAGTGGGAGGCCCCTACGAGCAGTACTTC

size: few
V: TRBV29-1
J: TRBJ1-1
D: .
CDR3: CSVSEGNTEAFF
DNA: TGCAGCGTATCCGAGGGGAACACTGAAGCTTTCTTT

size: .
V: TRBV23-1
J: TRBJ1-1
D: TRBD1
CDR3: CASSQPDREGPGTPEAFF
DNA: TGCGCCAGCAGTCAACCGGACAGGGAGGGACCCGGAACCCCTGAAGCTTTCTTT

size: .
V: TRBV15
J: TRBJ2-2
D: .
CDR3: CATSSRNTGELFF
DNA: TGTGCCACCAGCAGCCGGAACACCGGGGAGCTGTTTTTT

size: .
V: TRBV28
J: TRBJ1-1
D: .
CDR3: CASRLAGDTEAFF
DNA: TGTGCCAGCAGACTGGCAGGGGACACTGAAGCTTTCTTT

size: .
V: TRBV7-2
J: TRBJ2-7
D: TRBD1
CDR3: CASSPGDRGYEQYF
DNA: TGTGCCAGCAGCCCGGGGGACAGGGGCTACGAGCAGTACTTC